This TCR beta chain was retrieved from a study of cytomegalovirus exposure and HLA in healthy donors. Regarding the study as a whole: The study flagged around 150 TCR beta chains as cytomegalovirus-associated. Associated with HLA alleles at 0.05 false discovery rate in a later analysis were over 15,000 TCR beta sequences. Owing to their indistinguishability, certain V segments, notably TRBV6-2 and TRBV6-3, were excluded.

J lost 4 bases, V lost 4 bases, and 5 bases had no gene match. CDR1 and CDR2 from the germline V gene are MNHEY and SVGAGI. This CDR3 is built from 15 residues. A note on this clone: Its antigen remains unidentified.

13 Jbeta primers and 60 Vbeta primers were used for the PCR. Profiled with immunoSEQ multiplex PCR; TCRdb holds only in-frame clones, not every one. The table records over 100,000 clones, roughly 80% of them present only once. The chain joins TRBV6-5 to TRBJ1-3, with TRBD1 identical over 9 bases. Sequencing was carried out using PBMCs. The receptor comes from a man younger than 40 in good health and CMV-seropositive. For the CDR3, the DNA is TGTGCCAGCAGTTGGGGGACAGGGAGCGGAAACACCATATATTTT. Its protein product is CASSWGTGSGNTIYF.